This T cell receptor beta chain was sequenced for a study of T cell responses to AZD1222 COVID-19 vaccine. About this clone: Its specificity is not known.

Regarding the study as a whole: Repertoire samples came only from after the peak T cell response. AZD1222 recipients seropositive at baseline numbered only five to seven. Mostly white British, mostly female donors; authors suggested clonal diversity may be underestimated. Of spike-specific TCRs, nearly half reportedly target regions left unmutated in variants.

This CDR3 is 14 amino acids long. Trimming took 3 bases from V and 11 from J, leaving 14 bases between them. Germline V gene data show CDR1 as MDHEN and CDR2 as SYDVKM. TCRdb's table, derived via immunoSEQ multiplex PCR, lists solely in-frame clones and lacks some. Of about 97,000 clones in the sample, about 88% were seen once. This receptor was identified in an adult in good health. The rearrangement uses TRBV28 and TRBJ1-6; no definite D call. This material consisted of peripheral blood, taken on day 0 of AZD1222 vaccination. CDR3 DNA sequence: TGTGCCAGCAGTTTTAATGGGCCGAGTACACCCCTCCACTTT. It encodes CASSFNGPSTPLHF.